This T cell receptor beta chain was sequenced during a study of shared T cell receptors in the human thymus. Germline trimming cut 5 bases from V and 2 bases from J; bases unmatched to any gene: 4. Germline V gene sequence: CDR1 MGHRA, CDR2 YSYEKL. This CDR3 region has 15 residues. Profiled with immunoSEQ multiplex PCR; TCRdb holds only in-frame clones, not every one. The repertoire holds about 660,000 clones, with more than 75% as singletons. In addition, the sample was reused for a study of human thymus T cells. That study reports: Infants served as donors; they were healthy and Finnish and were having corrective surgery for congenital heart defects. Thymus tissue was removed during corrective cardiac surgery. Thymic and blood repertoires appeared to display a bias in their usage of V and J genes. Related work found strong thymic repertoire overlap between unrelated individuals.

V and J are TRBV4-1 and TRBJ2-3, with TRBD1 identical over 10 bases. The origin of this receptor is a boy under two years old with a congenital heart defect. The sequencing input was thymocytes. The CDR3 bases are TGCGCCAGCAGCTCCGGACAGGGGGACACAGATACGCAGTATTTT. Protein product: CASSSGQGDTDTQYF.